This T cell receptor (beta chain) was profiled in a study of blood T cell repertoires in COVID-19 (dated by TCRdb to 2018 to 2021). Background for the entire study: Samples from collaborators originated in the United States, Italy and Spain and spanned both the acute and convalescent phases of COVID-19. The repertoires were released in a freely available public database intended as a resource for research on the immune response to SARS-CoV-2. The samples were drawn from the first 160 participants of the ongoing ImmuneRACE study and from under 1,500 subjects provided by 6 global collaborators. The dataset comprised deeply sampled blood TCRbeta repertoires from subjects exposed to, actively infected with, or recovered from COVID-19. HLA class I and class II types, where available, came from metadata supplied by the sample provider rather than from assay-based typing. The prospective study material was composed of cDNA or gDNA derived from T cells, B-cell-depleted T cells, or PBMCs. Nearly every sample came with metadata listing a de-identified subject ID, COVID-19 status, age in years and sex. Here is what the overall study found, with its caveats: The quantity of clinical and demographic metadata differed by source and by participant and was supplied without curation.

One collaborating source in Seattle enrolled patients during active infection and followed them longitudinally through the course of disease. Whole blood was collected in K2EDTA tubes by collaborating institutions according to the institutions' own protocols. For TCRbeta analysis, collaborators shipped samples as frozen whole blood, isolated PBMCs, or DNA extracted from either of those sample types. Turning to this clone: Its antigen is not yet known. No per-base quality is available; no much larger clone lies one base away.

TCRbeta CDR3 regions were amplified from genomic DNA by means of the immunoSEQ Assay, a bias-controlled multiplex PCR. The paper's processing steps were these. Within the assay, amplification of reference gene primers was used to estimate how many nucleated cells each sample contained. Sequence reads were collapsed and filtered to measure the absolute abundance of every unique TCRbeta CDR3 rearrangement. Productive Simpson clonality was computed per sample as the square root of Simpson's diversity index over productive rearrangements. The table comes from immuneACCESS by way of TCRdb, which keeps in-frame sequences with V and J called. Part of the clones is missing from these tables; in studies checked, under half for an unresolved V gene and the rest for unknown reasons. The DNA gave D and trimming, while V, J and clone size come from that table. The sample table holds about 24,000 clones, of which roughly 89% were seen once. Jointly, the top ten make up about 25% of the sample.

From its cysteine to its phenylalanine, the CDR3 spans 17 amino acids. This entry keeps only the CDR3 DNA: 51 bases, framed from base 1. Here V drops 0 bases and J drops 6 bases, and the junction holds 10 bases not matched to any gene. According to the germline V gene, CDR1 reads SGHDT and CDR2 reads YYEEEE. The sequencing sample was made of peripheral blood. The chain was built from TRBV5-6 and TRBJ2-2, and TRBD1 matches 8 of the central bases. This TCR was sampled from a man aged 70-80 years with COVID-19, enrolled during active disease. The CDR3 region: CASSLASRGLYSGELFF. The DNA sequence reads TGTGCCAGCAGCTTGGCCTCCAGGGGGCTTTATTCCGGGGAGCTGTTTTTT.